The 30 T cell receptor beta chains listed next were all sequenced from one sample in a study of blood T cell repertoires in COVID-19. Measured with immunoSEQ multiplex PCR; TCRdb has only the in-frame clones, and not every one. The sample has 220,000 or so clones; approximately 78% are singletons. Sample: peripheral blood. Receptors were obtained from a woman over 75 with COVID-19, enrolled during active disease.

The rearrangement joins TRBV12-3 or TRBV12-4 to TRBJ1-2; D may be TRBD1 (6 bases). There are 13 residues in the CDR3. V lost 6 bases to trimming and J lost 5 bases, with 13 bases between them. CDR3 region: CASRPSRGYGYTF. The DNA of the CDR3 is TGTGCCAGCAGACCATCAAGGGGGTATGGCTACACCTTC.

The V and J genes are TRBV5-6 and TRBJ2-2, with TRBD2 identical over 9 bases. This CDR3 contains 15 residues. Germline CDR1 reads SGHDT; CDR2 reads YYEEEE. V lost 0 bases and J lost 4; bases outside the gene matches: 1. The CDR3 bases are TGTGCCAGCAGCTTGGGCGGGAGGGCCACCGGGGAGCTGTTTTTT. Its translation: CASSLGGRATGELFF.

The rearrangement uses TRBV28 and TRBJ1-3, with a weak D call TRBD1 (6 bases). V was trimmed by 2 bases and J by 2 bases, leaving 10 bases between them. This CDR3 is 15 amino acids long. CDR1 is MDHEN, CDR2 SYDVKM, per germline. CDR3 nucleotides: TGTGCCAGCAGTTTAAGACAGGTGGCTGGAAACACCATATATTTT. Translation: CASSLRQVAGNTIYF. Full variable domain (missing parts from reference TRBV28 and TRBJ1-3): DVKVTQSSRYLVKRTGEKVFLECVQDMDHENMFWYRQDPGLGLRLIYFSYDVKMKEKGDIPEGYSVSREKKERFSLILESASTNQTSMYLCASSLRQVAGNTIYFGEGSWLTVV.

The chain combines TRBV30 with TRBJ2-2; 9 nucleotides align to TRBD2. The CDR3 is made up of 16 amino acids. Germline CDR1 is GTSNPN and CDR2 is SVGIG (reference sequence). J gave up 1 base and V 2 bases, and 5 bases lay outside the gene matches. The CDR3 region is CAWSSLAGKNTGELFF. The CDR3 DNA reads TGTGCCTGGAGTAGTCTAGCGGGGAAGAACACCGGGGAGCTGTTTTTT.

The chain uses TRBV30 and TRBJ2-2; D remains unclear. The CDR3 covers 15 residues. Trimming left V 1 base short and J 4 bases short, with 13 bases between. Germline CDR1 reads GTSNPN; CDR2 reads SVGIG (reference sequence). The CDR3 sequence is CAWSASTILTGELFF. CDR3 DNA: TGTGCCTGGAGTGCCAGCACTATACTCACCGGGGAGCTGTTTTTT.

This clone came up a few times. CDR3 amino acids: CASSPPGQVKRLFF. As DNA, the CDR3 is TGTGCCAGCTCTCCTCCGGGACAGGTCAAAAGGCTGTTTTTT. The V gene is TRBV18, the J gene TRBJ1-4, with 8 bases that match TRBD1. Germline assignment: CDR1 KGHSH and CDR2 LQKENI. J was trimmed by 14 bases and V by 6 bases; bases with no gene match: 14. This CDR3 has 14 amino acids. Full variable domain (rest looked up from reference TRBV18 and TRBJ1-4): NAGVMQNPRHLVRRRGQEARLRCSPMKGHSHVYWYRQLPEEGLKFMVYLQKENIIDESGMPKERFSAEFPKEGPSILRIQQVVRGDSAAYFCASSPPGQVKRLFFGSGTQLSVL.

The chain uses TRBV7-9 and TRBJ1-6; the D is unclear. V lost 0 bases, J lost 4 bases, and 10 bases lay in between. Germline lookup yields CDR1 SEHNR and CDR2 FQNEAQ (reference sequence). There are 16 residues in the CDR3. In DNA form, the CDR3 reads TGTGCCAGCAGCTTAGCGTCCGGGGAATATAATTCACCCCTCCACTTT. Translating it yields CASSLASGEYNSPLHF.

V usage is TRBV4-1 and J usage is TRBJ1-2; D remains ambiguous. Between the trimmed V and J ends, which lost 5 bases and 2 bases, there was a span of 9 bases. The germline V gene encodes CDR1 MGHRA and CDR2 YSYEKL. CDR3 size: 13 residues. The CDR3 DNA reads as TGCGCCAGCAGCTCCATCCCAAACTATGGCTACACCTTC. Its translation is CASSSIPNYGYTF.

The chain joins TRBV7-3 to TRBJ2-6; 11 bases map to TRBD2. CDR1 and CDR2 from the germline V gene are SGHTA and FQGTGA. Trimming at V came to 5 bases and at J to 2 bases, leaving 14 bases not matched to a gene. The CDR3 sequence is 20 residues long. CDR3: CASSLRTGSGRVPGANVLTF. The CDR3 nucleotides are TGTGCCAGCAGCCTAAGGACCGGTAGCGGGAGGGTTCCTGGGGCCAACGTCCTGACTTTC.

The chain is built from TRBV18 and TRBJ2-7; D perhaps matches TRBD2 (5 bases). The V gene's germline CDR1 is KGHSH and CDR2 LQKENI. Trimming took off 3 bases at V and 7 bases at J, with 19 bases between the two ends. This CDR3 is built from 15 residues. In nucleotides, the CDR3 is TGTGCCAGCTCACCCGAAACTAGTTCCCTCCTTGAGCAGTACTTC. This encodes CASSPETSSLLEQYF.

This rearrangement joins TRBV20-1 to TRBJ2-4; D possibly corresponds to TRBD2 (5 bases). In germline, CDR1 is DFQATT, CDR2 SNEGSKA (reference sequence). The CDR3 runs 15 residues. V lost 3 bases and J lost 1, with 13 bases in between. CDR3 sequence: CSASPAGSAKNIQYF. The CDR3 DNA is TGCAGTGCTAGTCCGGCGGGTAGTGCCAAAAACATTCAGTACTTC.

DNA of the CDR3: TGTGCCAGCAGCCCCGAGACAGGGGTATTCTTC. This encodes CASSPETGVFF. This chain uses TRBV7-8 with TRBJ2-1; the match to TRBD1 covers 8 bases. The J segment lost 16 bases and the V segment lost 5 bases, leaving 7 bases of the junction unmatched. CDR1 and CDR2 (germline): SGHVS, FQNEAQ. This CDR3 contains 11 residues.

The chain recombines TRBV18 with TRBJ2-7, with 10 bases lining up with TRBD1. Germline V gene lookup returns CDR1 KGHSH and CDR2 LQKENI. The V and J ends lost 6 bases and 0 bases, in that order; junction bases with no gene match: 5. This CDR3 spans 15 amino acids. As DNA, the CDR3 is TGTGCCAGCTCTCCTGGGGACAGGGGCTCCTACGAGCAGTACTTC. It encodes CASSPGDRGSYEQYF.

This chain uses TRBV5-1 with TRBJ2-7, with 8 bases that match TRBD1. The V and J ends lost 3 bases and 5 bases, in that order; junction bases with no gene match: 7. CDR3 length: 14 amino acids. Germline CDR1 is SGHRS and CDR2 is YFSETQ. The CDR3 spells CASSYSGTGDEQYF. For the CDR3, the DNA is TGCGCCAGCAGCTACTCCGGGACAGGTGACGAGCAGTACTTC.

The CDR3 bases are TGTGCCAGCAGCCACGACAGGGGGCGCTTAAGGGAAAAACTGTTTTTT. It translates to CASSHDRGRLREKLFF. The chain carries TRBV3-1 (or the pseudogene TRBV3-2) and TRBJ1-4; 10 nucleotides agree with TRBD1. This CDR3 region has 16 residues. Trimming removed 3 bases from V and 8 bases from J; junction bases left unmatched: 9. Looked up from germline, CDR1 is LGHDT and CDR2 is YNNKEL (reference sequence).

The chain links TRBV9 to TRBJ2-3; the match to TRBD2 covers 14 bases. The CDR3 spans 16 residues. The V gene end was trimmed by 3 bases and the J gene end by 8 bases; junction bases not matched to a gene: 8. Germline V gene sequence: CDR1 SGDLS, CDR2 YYNGEE. For the CDR3, the DNA is TGTGCCAGCAGCGGTTCCTGGACTAGCGGGGGGCCTACGCAGTATTTT. Translation gives CASSGSWTSGGPTQYF.

This clone was counted only a few times. The CDR3 reads CSVERQAGTEAFF. As DNA, the CDR3 is TGCAGCGTTGAGAGGCAGGCGGGCACTGAAGCTTTCTTT. This sequence joins TRBV29-1 and TRBJ1-1; D ambiguous. Germline V gives CDR1 SQVTM, CDR2 ANQGSEA. The CDR3 runs 13 residues. V lost 3 bases and J 4 bases, leaving 12 bases between the germline ends.

The chain has TRBV5-1 and TRBJ2-1; a possible D gene is TRBD2 (6 bases). CDR3 length equals 15 residues. Germline values: CDR1 SGHRS, CDR2 YFSETQ. Trimming took off 4 bases at V and 5 bases at J, with 16 bases between the two ends. The CDR3 loop reads CASSQVSSGHNEQFF. The CDR3 bases are TGCGCCAGCAGCCAGGTGAGTAGCGGACACAATGAGCAGTTCTTC.

The CDR3 here is CASSPDRVGEQYF. DNA for the CDR3: TGTGCCAGCAGCCCCGACAGGGTCGGCGAGCAGTACTTC. The chain employs TRBV5-6 and TRBJ2-7, with TRBD1 matching over 7 bases. Germline loops: CDR1 SGHDT, CDR2 YYEEEE. V dropped 4 bases and J dropped 6; count of bases not matched to a gene: 7. This CDR3 spans 13 amino acids.

This sequence joins TRBV3-1 (or the pseudogene TRBV3-2) and TRBJ1-6; possible D gene TRBD1, 6 bases. The CDR3 spans 15 residues. Trimming took off 3 bases at V and 8 bases at J, with 14 bases between the two ends. Per germline, CDR1 LGHDT and CDR2 YNNKEL (reference sequence). The CDR3 nucleotides read TGTGCCAGCAGCCAGGCGACAGGCGCATATTCACCCCTCCACTTT. It yields the protein CASSQATGAYSPLHF.

About this clone itself: The junction departs from germline at one end; a sequencing error may be responsible. This rearrangement joins TRBV5-5 to TRBJ2-3, with 10 bases matching TRBD1. This CDR3 is 14 amino acids long. Germline V CDR1 and CDR2: SGHKS, YYEKEE (reference sequence). The CDR3 DNA sequence: TGTGCCAGCAGCTTGGTCGGGGGGACAGGGGAAGAATGTTTT. It translates to CASSLVGGTGEECF.

V gene TRBV7-3 combines with J gene TRBJ2-2; D is possibly TRBD2 (6 bases). Looked up from germline, CDR1 is SGHTA and CDR2 is FQGTGA. This CDR3 has 13 amino acids. Trimming shortened V by 8 bases and J by 3 bases, and 10 bases separated the two germline ends. The CDR3 spells CASGAGYTGELFF. Here the CDR3 DNA reads TGTGCCAGCGGGGCGGGGTACACCGGGGAGCTGTTTTTT.

As DNA, the CDR3 is TGCAGCGTTCTTCAGGGTTCCGGGGCCAACGTCCTGACTTTC. Translating it yields CSVLQGSGANVLTF. V usage is TRBV29-1 and J usage is TRBJ2-6, with TRBD1 as a possible D gene (5 bases). The CDR3 length is 14 residues. The V gene's germline CDR1 is SQVTM and CDR2 ANQGSEA. Trimming shortened V by 5 bases and J by 4 bases, and 12 bases separated the two germline ends. The variable domain in full, completed from reference TRBV29-1 and TRBJ2-6, reads SAVISQKPSRDICQRGTSLTIQCQVDSQVTMMFWYRQQPGQSLTLIATANQGSEATYESGFVIDKFPISRPNLTFSTLTVSNMSPEDSSIYLCSVLQGSGANVLTFGAGSRLTVL.

The chain carries TRBV18 and TRBJ2-5; no firm D call. This CDR3 region has 13 residues. Trimming shortened V by 0 bases and J by 5 bases, and 7 bases separated the two germline ends. CDR1 is KGHSH, CDR2 LQKENI, per germline. The chain's CDR3 is CASSPPMRETQYF. The CDR3 DNA reads TGTGCCAGCTCACCACCCATGAGGGAGACCCAGTACTTC. The complete variable domain, with remaining parts taken from reference TRBV18 and TRBJ2-5, reads NAGVMQNPRHLVRRRGQEARLRCSPMKGHSHVYWYRQLPEEGLKFMVYLQKENIIDESGMPKERFSAEFPKEGPSILRIQQVVRGDSAAYFCASSPPMRETQYFGPGTRLLVL.

The CDR3 reads CASSAGPGQESWGYTF. The CDR3 DNA reads TGTGCCAGCAGCGCAGGCCCGGGACAGGAGTCCTGGGGCTACACCTTC. V is TRBV4-2 and J is TRBJ1-2; TRBD1 aligns across 8 bases. The CDR3 runs 16 residues. With 5 bases clipped from V and 8 bases from J, the junction kept 16 bases outside the gene matches. Germline V gene sequence: CDR1 LGHNA, CDR2 YNFKEQ.

This clone was observed once. The chain combines TRBV5-5 with TRBJ2-1, with D possibly TRBD1 on 6 matching bases. CDR3 size: 13 residues. V lost 4 bases to trimming and J lost 10 bases, with 15 bases between them. In germline, CDR1 is SGHKS, CDR2 YYEKEE (reference sequence). This chain's CDR3 is CASSRWGQGEQFF. CDR3 in DNA: TGTGCCAGCAGCCGCTGGGGGCAGGGGGAGCAGTTCTTC.

The chain combines TRBV4-2 with TRBJ1-2; 7 nucleotides agree with TRBD1. CDR3 length equals 13 residues. Germline V lookup: CDR1 LGHNA, CDR2 YNFKEQ. With V trimmed by 3 bases and J by 6 bases, 4 bases remained unmatched. The CDR3 sequence is CASSQAGTDGYTF. The CDR3 nucleotides read TGTGCCAGCAGCCAGGCGGGGACAGATGGCTACACCTTC.

This sequence joins TRBV24-1 and TRBJ1-1; 10 bases align to TRBD1. The CDR3 runs 13 residues. Germline-derived CDR1 and CDR2 are KGHDR and SFDVKD. J was trimmed by 6 bases and V by 7 bases; bases with no gene match: 4. The CDR3 DNA is TGTGCCACCAGGGGACAGGGGACCTCTGAAGCTTTCTTT. Translation gives CATRGQGTSEAFF.

This clone was counted only a few times. This rearrangement joins TRBV10-1 to TRBJ2-3, with 8 nucleotides matching TRBD2. CDR1 is WNHNN and CDR2 is SYGVQD in the germline V gene (reference sequence). V trimming: 5 bases; J trimming: 6 bases; junction bases outside the gene matches: 19. This CDR3 region has 18 residues. The CDR3 region is CASSRGGGTSGRTDTQYF. The CDR3, as DNA: TGCGCCAGCAGTCGAGGCGGGGGGACCTCCGGAAGGACCGATACGCAGTATTTT.

The rearrangement joins TRBV7-2 to TRBJ2-7; the match to TRBD2 covers 10 bases. The CDR3 runs 15 residues. Trimming at V came to 1 base and at J to 4 bases, leaving 4 bases not matched to a gene. CDR1 and CDR2 (germline): SGHTA, FQGNSA. For the CDR3, the DNA is TGTGCCAGCAGCTTAGACTCTAGCGGGAGTTACGAGCAGTACTTC. Residues: CASSLDSSGSYEQYF.